This is a list of T cell receptor beta chains from one sample in a study of tumor-infiltrating lymphocytes in oesophageal squamous cell carcinoma. TCRdb itself ran the PCR reads through MiXCR, one entry per CDR3 protein. The data contain over 3,000 distinct CDR3 sequences, about 14% of them seen just once; the ten biggest clones take up approximately 20%. The specimen was esophageal tumor tissue. The receptors were gathered from a male donor with esophageal squamous cell carcinoma. CDR3s include the opening cysteine and the closing phenylalanine or tryptophan. D genes are given only for firm matches. A row's size may be missing; if present it is once, few, many or a size class.

clone size	V gene	J gene	D gene	CDR3 DNA	CDR3 protein
medium-sized	TRBV7-6	TRBJ2-1	TRBD1	TGTGCCAGCAGAGCTGCAGGGGGCTCAGGCAATGAGCAGTTCTTC	CASRAAGGSGNEQFF
large	TRBV7-6	TRBJ2-3	.	TGTGCCAGCAGCATCGAGTCCGTTCGAGATACGCAGTATTTT	CASSIESVRDTQYF
.	TRBV13	TRBJ2-7	.	TGTGCCAGCAGCTTAGTGGGGCTTACCTACGAGCAGTACTTC	CASSLVGLTYEQYF
many	TRBV5-1	TRBJ2-1	TRBD2	TGCGCCAGCAGCTCCGACACTAGCGGGGGGGGTCTTAGACGCTCCTACAATGAGCAGTTCTTC	CASSSDTSGGGLRRSYNEQFF
once	TRBV4-2	TRBJ2-3	TRBD2	TGTGCCGGCAGCGTCCAGGTTAGCGGGGGGCCGGGCACAGATACGCAGTATTTT	CAGSVQVSGGPGTDTQYF
many	TRBV11-2	TRBJ1-2	.	TGTGCCAGCAGCCCTTGGGGGCGGTATGGCTACACCTTC	CASSPWGRYGYTF
medium-sized	TRBV5-1	TRBJ2-1	.	TGCGCCAGCAGCCCGGACATCAATGAGCAGTTCTTC	CASSPDINEQFF
many	TRBV27	TRBJ1-6	TRBD1	TGTGCCAGCAGACAGACAGGGGGGGATTCACCCCTCCACTTT	CASRQTGGDSPLHF
medium-sized	TRBV7-6	TRBJ1-1	.	TGTGCCAGCAGCTTGCGGGGGGTGAAGACTGAAGCTTTCTTT	CASSLRGVKTEAFF
medium-sized	TRBV5-6	TRBJ2-3	.	TGTGCCAGCAGCTTTGCTTCCAGGGATACGCAGTATTTT	CASSFASRDTQYF
many	TRBV6-1	TRBJ2-3	.	TGTGCCAGCGCCCCAATCCCCGGGACGATGGCCACAGATACGCAGTATTTT	CASAPIPGTMATDTQYF
medium-sized	TRBV14	TRBJ1-2	.	TGTGCCAGCAGCCACCTCGCCGGCAGGGATGGCTACACCTTC	CASSHLAGRDGYTF